This is a list of T cell receptor beta chains from one sample in a study of control samples from healthy donors and cancer patients. The protocol was immunoSEQ multiplex PCR, while the TCRdb copy is restricted to in-frame clones and leaves out a portion. The top ten clones hold under 20% of a sample with some 67,000 clones, 85% to 90% of them seen once. The specimen sequenced was PBMCs. The source of these receptors is a man in his fifties or sixties with lung cancer. The CDR3 runs from the conserved cysteine through the conserved F or W. A D gene is named only where the DNA matches it firmly. Clone size is shown for a subset of rows, as once, few, many or a class of expanded clone.

V: TRBV20-1
size: once
J: TRBJ1-4
D: .
CDR3: CSASNEKLFF
DNA: TGCAGTGCTAGTAATGAAAAACTGTTTTTT

V: TRBV5-1
size: .
J: TRBJ2-1
D: TRBD1
CDR3: CASSWSTGVTYNEQFF
DNA: TGCGCCAGCAGCTGGTCGACAGGGGTTACCTACAATGAGCAGTTCTTC

V: TRBV7-9
size: .
J: TRBJ1-3
D: .
CDR3: CASSLQGSPGNTIYF
DNA: TGTGCCAGCAGCTTACAGGGGAGTCCTGGAAACACCATATATTTT

V: TRBV3-1/TRBV3-2
size: .
J: TRBJ2-3
D: .
CDR3: CASNFGNNGDTQYF
DNA: TGTGCCAGCAACTTTGGTAATAACGGGGATACGCAGTATTTT

V: TRBV3-1/TRBV3-2
size: .
J: TRBJ2-1
D: TRBD1
CDR3: CASTSRTGTGVEQFF
DNA: TGTGCCAGCACCTCCCGTACCGGGACAGGGGTTGAGCAGTTCTTC

V: TRBV30
size: .
J: TRBJ1-3
D: .
CDR3: CAWKMGPSSGNTIYF
DNA: TGTGCCTGGAAAATGGGACCTAGCTCTGGAAACACCATATATTTT

V: TRBV2
size: .
J: TRBJ2-2
D: .
CDR3: CASRGTLGGELFF
DNA: TGTGCCAGCAGAGGGACACTAGGCGGGGAGCTGTTTTTT

V: TRBV9
size: once
J: TRBJ2-6
D: .
CDR3: CASAGANVLTF
DNA: TGTGCCAGCGCTGGGGCCAACGTCCTGACTTTC

V: TRBV30
size: few
J: TRBJ2-2
D: TRBD2
CDR3: CAWSVLAGGANTGELFF
DNA: TGTGCCTGGAGTGTACTAGCGGGGGGGGCGAACACCGGGGAGCTGTTTTTT

V: TRBV18
size: .
J: TRBJ2-2
D: .
CDR3: CASSPPRGREDTGELFF
DNA: TGTGCCAGCTCACCACCGCGGGGCCGGGAAGACACCGGGGAGCTGTTTTTT